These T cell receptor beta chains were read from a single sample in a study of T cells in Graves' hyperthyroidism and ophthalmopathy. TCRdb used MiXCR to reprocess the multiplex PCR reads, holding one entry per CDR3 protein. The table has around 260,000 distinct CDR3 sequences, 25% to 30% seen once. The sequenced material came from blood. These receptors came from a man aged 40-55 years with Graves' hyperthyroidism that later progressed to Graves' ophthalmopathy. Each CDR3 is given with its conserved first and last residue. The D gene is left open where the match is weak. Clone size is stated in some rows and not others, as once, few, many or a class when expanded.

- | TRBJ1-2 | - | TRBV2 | CASSGTSDYGYTF | TGTGCCAGCAGTGGGACCTCCGACTATGGCTACACCTTC
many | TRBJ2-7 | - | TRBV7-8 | CASSLGRHSYEQYF | TGTGCCAGCAGCTTGGGTCGGCACTCCTACGAGCAGTACTTC
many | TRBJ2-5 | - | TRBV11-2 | CASSLGHWDVETQYF | TGTGCCAGCAGCTTAGGCCATTGGGATGTAGAGACCCAGTACTTC
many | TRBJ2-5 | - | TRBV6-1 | CASSPRPGTQYF | TGTGCCAGCAGTCCCCGCCCGGGGACCCAGTACTTC
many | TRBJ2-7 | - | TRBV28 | CASSTPSYEQYF | TGTGCCAGCAGCACACCGTCCTACGAGCAGTACTTC
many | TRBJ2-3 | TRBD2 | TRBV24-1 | CATRGDPWADTQYF | TGTGCCACCCGGGGGGACCCTTGGGCAGATACGCAGTATTTT
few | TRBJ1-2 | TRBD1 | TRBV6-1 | CASSEGQGSYGYTF | TGTGCCAGCAGCGAAGGACAGGGCTCATATGGCTACACCTTC
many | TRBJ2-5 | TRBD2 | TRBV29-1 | CSVARGLAGETQYF | TGCAGCGTCGCTAGGGGACTAGCGGGGGAGACCCAGTACTTC
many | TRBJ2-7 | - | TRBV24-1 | CATSSRAAFKQYF | TGTGCCACCAGTTCGAGGGCCGCTTTCAAGCAGTACTTC
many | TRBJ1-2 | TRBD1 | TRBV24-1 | CATSPRQGANYGYTF | TGTGCCACCAGCCCACGACAGGGGGCTAACTATGGCTACACCTTC
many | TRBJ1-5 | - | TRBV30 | CAWSVDSNQPQHF | TGTGCCTGGAGTGTAGATAGCAATCAGCCCCAGCATTTT
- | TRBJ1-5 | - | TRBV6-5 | CASSYGGRQPQHF | TGTGCCAGCAGTTACGGGGGTAGGCAGCCCCAGCATTTT
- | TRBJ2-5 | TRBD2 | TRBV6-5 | CASSYTAGARETQYF | TGTGCCAGCAGTTACACGGCGGGAGCTAGGGAGACCCAGTACTTC
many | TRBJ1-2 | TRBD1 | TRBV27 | CASALRQGALVGGYTF | TGTGCCAGCGCCTTGAGACAGGGGGCTTTAGTGGGTGGCTACACCTTC
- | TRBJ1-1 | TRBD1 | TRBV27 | CASSLLPGQGSLTEAFF | TGTGCCAGCAGTTTATTGCCCGGACAGGGGTCCTTAACTGAAGCTTTCTTT
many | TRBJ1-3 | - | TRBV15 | CATSPQAAGNTIYF | TGTGCCACCAGTCCTCAAGCTGCGGGAAACACCATATATTTT
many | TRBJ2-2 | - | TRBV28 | CASSFFRGNTGELFF | TGTGCCAGCAGTTTTTTCAGGGGGAACACCGGGGAGCTGTTTTTT
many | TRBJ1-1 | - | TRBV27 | CASSSPTLNTEAFF | TGTGCCAGCAGTTCCCCGACCCTGAACACTGAAGCTTTCTTT
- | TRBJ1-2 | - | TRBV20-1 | CSANLSYGYTF | TGCAGTGCAAACTTGAGCTATGGCTACACCTTC
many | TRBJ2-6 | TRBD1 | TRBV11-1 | CASSSSWDRGGANVLTF | TGTGCCAGCAGCTCAAGCTGGGACAGGGGTGGGGCCAACGTCCTGACTTTC
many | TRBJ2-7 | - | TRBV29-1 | CSVEVPGPGAYEQYF | TGCAGCGTTGAAGTACCGGGCCCTGGAGCCTACGAGCAGTACTTC
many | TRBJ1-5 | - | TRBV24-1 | CATSDSRDIQPQHF | TGTGCCACCAGTGATTCCCGGGACATACAGCCCCAGCATTTT
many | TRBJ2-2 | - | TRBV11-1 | CASSPEGGVVTGELFF | TGTGCCAGCAGCCCCGAGGGGGGAGTGGTGACCGGGGAGCTGTTTTTT
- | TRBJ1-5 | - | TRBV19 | CASSRGWQPQHF | TGTGCCAGTAGTAGGGGTTGGCAGCCCCAGCATTTT
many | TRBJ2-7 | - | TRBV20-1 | CSARLAPTYEQYF | TGCAGTGCTAGGCTAGCGCCGACCTACGAGCAGTACTTC
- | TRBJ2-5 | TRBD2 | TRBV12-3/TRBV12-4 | CASSPGWGGGETQYF | TGTGCCAGCAGTCCTGGGTGGGGCGGGGGGGAGACCCAGTACTTC
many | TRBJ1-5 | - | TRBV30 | CAWNRVNQPQHF | TGTGCCTGGAACAGGGTCAATCAGCCCCAGCATTTT
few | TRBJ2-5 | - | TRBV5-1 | CASSLVTQQETQYF | TGCGCCAGCAGCTTGGTAACCCAACAAGAGACCCAGTACTTC
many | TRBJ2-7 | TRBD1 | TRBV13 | CASSLPPLDQGANRYEQYF | TGTGCCAGCAGCTTGCCGCCCCTAGATCAGGGGGCTAACCGCTACGAGCAGTACTTC
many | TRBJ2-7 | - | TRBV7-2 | CASSLVGDPLDEQYF | TGTGCCAGCAGCTTAGTCGGGGACCCCCTCGACGAGCAGTACTTC
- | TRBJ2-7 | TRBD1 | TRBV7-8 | CASSSVDRDYEQYF | TGTGCCAGCAGCTCAGTGGACAGGGACTACGAGCAGTACTTC
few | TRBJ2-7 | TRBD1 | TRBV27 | CASSLIQGYEQYF | TGTGCCAGCAGTTTAATACAGGGGTACGAGCAGTACTTC
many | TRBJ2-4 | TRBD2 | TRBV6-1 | CASSPRFREVTKNIQYF | TGTGCCAGCAGCCCCCGGTTTCGGGAGGTTACCAAAAACATTCAGTACTTC
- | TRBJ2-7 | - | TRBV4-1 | CASSQDVRPEQYF | TGCGCCAGCAGCCAAGATGTCAGGCCCGAGCAGTACTTC
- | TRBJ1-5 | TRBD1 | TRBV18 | CASSPGDRDWQPQHF | TGTGCCAGCTCACCAGGCGACAGGGACTGGCAGCCCCAGCATTTT
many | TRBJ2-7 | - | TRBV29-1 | CSVGGTSSSYEQYF | TGCAGCGTTGGTGGGACATCCAGCTCCTACGAGCAGTACTTC
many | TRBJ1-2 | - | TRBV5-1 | CASSSGDGYGYTF | TGCGCCAGCAGCTCGGGGGACGGCTATGGCTACACCTTC
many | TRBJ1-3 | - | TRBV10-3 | CAISGTGNSGNTIYF | TGTGCCATCAGCGGGACGGGAAACTCTGGAAACACCATATATTTT
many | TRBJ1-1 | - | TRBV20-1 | CSAIRVVIRPEAFF | TGCAGTGCCATCAGGGTAGTCATAAGACCTGAAGCTTTCTTT
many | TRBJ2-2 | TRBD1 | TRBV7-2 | CASSRTGGNGELFF | TGTGCCAGCAGCCGAACAGGGGGCAACGGGGAGCTGTTTTTT
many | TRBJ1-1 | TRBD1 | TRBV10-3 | CAIRGQGVNTEAFF | TGTGCCATCAGGGGACAGGGCGTGAACACTGAAGCTTTCTTT
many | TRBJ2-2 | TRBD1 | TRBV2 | CASSRDRAMPGELFF | TGTGCCAGCAGTCGGGACAGAGCGATGCCGGGGGAGCTGTTTTTT
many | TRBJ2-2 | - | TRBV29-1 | CSVGTGAGELFF | TGCAGCGTGGGGACGGGAGCCGGGGAGCTGTTTTTT
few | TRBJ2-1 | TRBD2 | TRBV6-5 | CASSYNYGTTPLEQFF | TGTGCCAGCAGTTACAACTACGGGACTACACCCCTTGAGCAGTTCTTC
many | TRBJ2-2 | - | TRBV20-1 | CSARRQDTGELFF | TGCAGTGCTAGACGTCAGGACACCGGGGAGCTGTTTTTT
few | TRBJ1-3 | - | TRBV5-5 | CASSLIGGGNTIYF | TGTGCCAGCAGCTTGATAGGGGGTGGAAACACCATATATTTT
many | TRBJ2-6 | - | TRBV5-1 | CASSLEGGGPGANVLTF | TGCGCCAGCAGCTTGGAGGGAGGGGGGCCAGGGGCCAACGTCCTGACTTTC
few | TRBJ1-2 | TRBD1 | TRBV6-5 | CASSYPQTGGDGYTF | TGTGCCAGCAGTTACCCGCAAACAGGGGGCGACGGCTACACCTTC
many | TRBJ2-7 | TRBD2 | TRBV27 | CASSPSGKLIYEQYF | TGTGCCAGCAGTCCCAGCGGGAAGCTTATTTACGAGCAGTACTTC
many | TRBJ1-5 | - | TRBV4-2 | CASSQAGGNQPQHF | TGTGCCAGCAGCCAAGCTGGGGGCAATCAGCCCCAGCATTTT
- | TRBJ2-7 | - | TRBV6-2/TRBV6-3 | CASSYWDAYEQYF | TGTGCCAGCAGTTACTGGGACGCTTACGAGCAGTACTTC
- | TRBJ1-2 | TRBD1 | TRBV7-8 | CASSQTGGLAFDGYTF | TGTGCCAGCAGCCAAACAGGGGGCTTGGCTTTTGACGGCTACACCTTC
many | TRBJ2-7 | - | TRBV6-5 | CASSTGLGPYEQYF | TGTGCCAGCAGTACGGGACTCGGTCCCTACGAGCAGTACTTC